Below, 10 T cell receptor beta chains from the same sample are listed, as sequenced in a study of shared clonotypes between healthy human individuals. Sequencing was performed with immunoSEQ multiplex PCR; in TCRdb, only in-frame clones are kept and a portion is missing. The sample has fewer than 400,000 clones, under 80% seen once. Sequencing was performed on memory CD4+ T cells sorted from blood. The subset here: CD45RA-negative fraction. These receptors originate from a young man in good health.

The chain recombines TRBV19 with TRBJ2-7; D is unclear. The V end was cut by 5 bases, the J end by 3 bases, with 5 bases between. Germline V gene sequence: CDR1 LNHDA, CDR2 SQIVND (reference sequence). This CDR3 is built from 11 residues. The CDR3 bases are TGTGCCAGTAGTGGCGGCTACGAGCAGTACTTC. Protein: CASSGGYEQYF.

This clone came up a few times. The gene calls are TRBV5-5 and TRBJ1-3, with D unclear. The V and J ends lost 1 base and 7 bases respectively, with 15 bases between them. CDR1 and CDR2 from the germline V gene are SGHKS and YYEKEE (reference sequence). This CDR3 spans 15 amino acids. The CDR3 reads CASSLHGPASNTIYF. CDR3 nucleotide sequence: TGTGCCAGCAGCTTGCATGGTCCAGCTTCGAACACCATATATTTT.

A remark on this clone: Other DNA variants within this sample encode the same CDR3. The J gene is TRBJ2-1, the V gene TRBV9; 15 nucleotides agree with TRBD2. With V trimmed by 2 bases and J by 9 bases, 3 bases remained unmatched. Germline values: CDR1 SGDLS, CDR2 YYNGEE. There are 15 residues in the CDR3. The CDR3 DNA sequence: TGTGCCAGCAGCGTTGGGGGACTAGCGGGAGGTGAGCAGTTCTTC. Translated, it gives CASSVGGLAGGEQFF.

The CDR3: CASSSPGLRGYTF. The DNA of the CDR3 is TGTGCCAGCAGCTCCCCGGGGTTAAGGGGCTACACCTTC. The chain couples TRBV5-6 to TRBJ1-2; D is undetermined. Germline CDR1 is SGHDT and CDR2 is YYEEEE. V gave up 3 bases and J gave up 8 bases, with 14 bases separating them. There are 13 residues in the CDR3.

The J gene is TRBJ1-1, the V gene TRBV7-9; D unclear. This CDR3 is 12 amino acids long. V was clipped by 3 bases and J by 2 bases, with 4 bases between them. The V gene's germline CDR1 is SEHNR and CDR2 FQNEAQ (reference sequence). CDR3 coding DNA: TGTGCCAGCAGCTTGGTCAACACTGAAGCTTTCTTT. Residues: CASSLVNTEAFF.

CDR3 amino acids: CASTRGRGSYEQYF. CDR3 coding DNA: TGTGCCAGCACCAGGGGGAGGGGGTCCTACGAGCAGTACTTC. The rearrangement links TRBV2 to TRBJ2-7; tentatively, D is TRBD1 or TRBD2 (7 bases each). Germline assignment: CDR1 SNHLY and CDR2 FYNNEI. Trimming pared 7 bases from V and 1 base from J, leaving 14 bases between. This CDR3 region has 14 residues.

The chain combines TRBV5-1 with TRBJ2-1, with 8 nucleotides matching TRBD2. The CDR3 has 13 amino acids. With 0 bases clipped from V and 7 bases from J, the junction kept 0 bases outside the gene matches. Per the germline V gene, CDR1 is SGHRS and CDR2 is YFSETQ. For the CDR3, the DNA is TGCGCCAGCAGCTTGGTAGCGGGAAATGAGCAGTTCTTC. It codes for CASSLVAGNEQFF.

V is TRBV28 and J is TRBJ2-7; D gene ambiguous. The CDR3 spans 13 residues. V was pared by 5 bases and J by 2 bases, with 10 bases between. Germline V gene lookup returns CDR1 MDHEN and CDR2 SYDVKM. The CDR3 spells CASSVTFTYEQYF. The CDR3 region has the DNA TGTGCCAGCAGTGTAACATTTACCTACGAGCAGTACTTC.

CDR3 protein: CASSLVSGSGNTIYF. CDR3 nucleotide sequence: TGTGCCAGCAGCTTAGTATCGGGCTCTGGAAACACCATATATTTT. The J gene is TRBJ1-3, the V gene TRBV7-2; unclear D gene. The V and J ends lost 1 base and 0 bases respectively, with 7 bases between them. CDR1 is SGHTA, CDR2 FQGNSA, per germline. CDR3 size: 15 residues.

CDR3 amino acids: CASSPDSTSYGYTF. The CDR3 bases are TGTGCCAGCTCACCTGACAGCACATCCTATGGCTACACCTTC. V and J are TRBV18 and TRBJ1-2; D is possibly TRBD1 (5 bases). This CDR3 contains 14 residues. The V gene lost 3 bases and the J gene lost 4 bases, with 12 bases spanning the gap. Germline V gene lookup returns CDR1 KGHSH and CDR2 LQKENI.